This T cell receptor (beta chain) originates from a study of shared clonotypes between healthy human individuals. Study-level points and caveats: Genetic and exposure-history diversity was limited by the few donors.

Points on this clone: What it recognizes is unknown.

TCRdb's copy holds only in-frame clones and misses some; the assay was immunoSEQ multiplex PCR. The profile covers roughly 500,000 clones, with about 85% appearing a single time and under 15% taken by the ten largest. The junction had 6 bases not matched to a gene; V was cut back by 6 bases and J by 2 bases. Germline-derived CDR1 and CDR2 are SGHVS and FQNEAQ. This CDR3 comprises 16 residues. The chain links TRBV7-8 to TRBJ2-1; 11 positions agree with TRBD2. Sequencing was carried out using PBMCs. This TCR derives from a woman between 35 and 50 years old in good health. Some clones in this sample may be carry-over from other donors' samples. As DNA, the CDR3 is TGTGCCAGCAGTAAAGGACTAGCGGGTCCCTACAATGAGCAGTTCTTC. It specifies CASSKGLAGPYNEQFF.